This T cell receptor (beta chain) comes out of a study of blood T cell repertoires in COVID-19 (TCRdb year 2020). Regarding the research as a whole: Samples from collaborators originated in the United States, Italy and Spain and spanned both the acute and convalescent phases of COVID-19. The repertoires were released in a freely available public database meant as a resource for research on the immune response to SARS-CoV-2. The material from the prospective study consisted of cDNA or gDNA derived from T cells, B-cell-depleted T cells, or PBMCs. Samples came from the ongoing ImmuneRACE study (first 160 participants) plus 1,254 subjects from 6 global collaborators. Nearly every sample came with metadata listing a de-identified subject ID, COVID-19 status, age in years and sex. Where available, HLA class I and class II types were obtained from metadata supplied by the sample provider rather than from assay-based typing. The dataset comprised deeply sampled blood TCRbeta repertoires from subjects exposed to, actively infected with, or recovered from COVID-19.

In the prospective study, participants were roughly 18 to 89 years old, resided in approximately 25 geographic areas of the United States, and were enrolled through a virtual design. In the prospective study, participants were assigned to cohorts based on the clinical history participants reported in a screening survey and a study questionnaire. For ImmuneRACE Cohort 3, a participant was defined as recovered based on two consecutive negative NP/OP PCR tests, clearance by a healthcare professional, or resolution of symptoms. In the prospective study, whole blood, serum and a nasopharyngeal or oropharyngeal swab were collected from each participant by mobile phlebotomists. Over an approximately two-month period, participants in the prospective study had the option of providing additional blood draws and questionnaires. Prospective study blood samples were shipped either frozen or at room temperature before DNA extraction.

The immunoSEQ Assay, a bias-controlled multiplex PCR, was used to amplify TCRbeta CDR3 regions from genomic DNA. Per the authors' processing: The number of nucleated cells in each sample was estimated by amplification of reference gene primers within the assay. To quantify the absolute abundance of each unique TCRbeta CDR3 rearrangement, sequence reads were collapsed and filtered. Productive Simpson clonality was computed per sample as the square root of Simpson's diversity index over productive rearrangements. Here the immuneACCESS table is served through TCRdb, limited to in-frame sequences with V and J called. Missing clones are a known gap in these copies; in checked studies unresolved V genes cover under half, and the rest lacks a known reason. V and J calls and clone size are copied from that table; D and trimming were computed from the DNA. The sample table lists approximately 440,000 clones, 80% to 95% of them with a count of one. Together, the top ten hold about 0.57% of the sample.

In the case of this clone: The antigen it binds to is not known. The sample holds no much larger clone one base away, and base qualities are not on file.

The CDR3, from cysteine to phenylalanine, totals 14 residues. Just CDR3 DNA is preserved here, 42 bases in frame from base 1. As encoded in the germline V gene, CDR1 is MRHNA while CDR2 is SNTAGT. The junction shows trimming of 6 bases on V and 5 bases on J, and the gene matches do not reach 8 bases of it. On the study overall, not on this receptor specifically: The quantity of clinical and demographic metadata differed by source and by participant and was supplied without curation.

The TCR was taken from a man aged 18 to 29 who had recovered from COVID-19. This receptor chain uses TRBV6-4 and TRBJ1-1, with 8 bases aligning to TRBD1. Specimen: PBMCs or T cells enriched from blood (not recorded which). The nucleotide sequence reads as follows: TGTGCCAGCAGCGCACAGGGGGGAAGGACTGAAGCTTTCTTT. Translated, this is CASSAQGGRTEAFF.